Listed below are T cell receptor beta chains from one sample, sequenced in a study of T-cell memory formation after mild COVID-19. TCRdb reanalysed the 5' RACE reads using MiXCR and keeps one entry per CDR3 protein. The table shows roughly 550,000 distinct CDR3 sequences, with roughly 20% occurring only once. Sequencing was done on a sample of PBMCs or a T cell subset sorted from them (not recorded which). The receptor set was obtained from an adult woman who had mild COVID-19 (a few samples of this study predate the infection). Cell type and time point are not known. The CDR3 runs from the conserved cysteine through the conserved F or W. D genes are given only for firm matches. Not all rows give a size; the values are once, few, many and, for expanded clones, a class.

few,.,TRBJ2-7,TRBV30,TGTGCCTGGAGTGTTCAAGCTAGCTACGAGCAGTACTTC,CAWSVQASYEQYF
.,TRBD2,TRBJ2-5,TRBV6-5,TGTGCCAGCAAAAGGGTAGCGGGAGAGACCCAGTACTTC,CASKRVAGETQYF
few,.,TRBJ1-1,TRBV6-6,TGTGCCAGCAGGGCTGGAACGGAAGCTTTCTTT,CASRAGTEAFF
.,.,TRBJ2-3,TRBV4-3,TGCGCCAGCAGCAAAGACCCCGGTCCCTTCACAGATACGCAGTATTTT,CASSKDPGPFTDTQYF
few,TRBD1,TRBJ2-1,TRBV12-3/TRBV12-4,TGTGCCAGCAGTTTGCTAGGGGGCCAGGGCAATGAGCAGTTCTTC,CASSLLGGQGNEQFF
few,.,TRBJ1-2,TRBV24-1,TGTGCCACCAGTGATTACTTACAGGGCAGTGGCTACACCTTC,CATSDYLQGSGYTF
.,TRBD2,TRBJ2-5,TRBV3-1,TGTGCCAGCAGCCAAGTTGGAGCGGGAGATCGAGAGACCCAGTACTTC,CASSQVGAGDRETQYF
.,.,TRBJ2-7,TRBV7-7,TGTGCTAGCAGCATGGCTGGGGGGCTCGACGAGCAGTACTTC,CASSMAGGLDEQYF
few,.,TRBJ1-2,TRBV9,TGTGCCAGCAGCGCACCTCAGGGGTGGAACTATGGCTACACCTTC,CASSAPQGWNYGYTF
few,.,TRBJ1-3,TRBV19,TGTGCCAGTAGTATATCCGGGACCCTCCCTGGAAACACCATATATTTT,CASSISGTLPGNTIYF
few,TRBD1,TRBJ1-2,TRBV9,TGTGCCAGCAGCGTAGCGAGAGACAGGGGTGGCTATGGCTACACCTTC,CASSVARDRGGYGYTF
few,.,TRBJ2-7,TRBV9,TGTGCCAGCAGCGTAGCCGGGAGTTACGGCGAGCAGTACTTC,CASSVAGSYGEQYF